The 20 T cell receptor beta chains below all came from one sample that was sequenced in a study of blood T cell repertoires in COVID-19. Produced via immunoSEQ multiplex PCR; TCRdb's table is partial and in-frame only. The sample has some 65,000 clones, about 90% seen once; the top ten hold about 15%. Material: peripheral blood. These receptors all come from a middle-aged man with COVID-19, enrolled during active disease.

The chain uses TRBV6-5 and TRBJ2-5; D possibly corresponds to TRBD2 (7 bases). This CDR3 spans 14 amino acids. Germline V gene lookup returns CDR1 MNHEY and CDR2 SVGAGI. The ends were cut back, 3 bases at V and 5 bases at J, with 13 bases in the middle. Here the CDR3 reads CASSYGGAEETQYF. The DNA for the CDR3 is TGTGCCAGCAGTTATGGGGGGGCTGAGGAGACCCAGTACTTC.

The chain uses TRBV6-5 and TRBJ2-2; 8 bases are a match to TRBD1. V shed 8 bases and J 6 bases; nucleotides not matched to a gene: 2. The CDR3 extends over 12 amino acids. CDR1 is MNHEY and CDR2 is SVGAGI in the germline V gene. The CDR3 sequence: CASGQGPGELFF. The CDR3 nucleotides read TGTGCCAGCGGACAGGGCCCCGGGGAGCTGTTTTTT.

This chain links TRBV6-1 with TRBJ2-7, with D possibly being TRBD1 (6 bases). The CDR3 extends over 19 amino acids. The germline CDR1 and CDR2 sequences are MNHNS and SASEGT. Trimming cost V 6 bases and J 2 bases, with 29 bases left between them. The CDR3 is CASSERTALRPQLTYEQYF. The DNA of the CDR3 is TGTGCCAGCAGCGAAAGGACAGCCTTACGACCACAACTTACCTACGAGCAGTACTTC.

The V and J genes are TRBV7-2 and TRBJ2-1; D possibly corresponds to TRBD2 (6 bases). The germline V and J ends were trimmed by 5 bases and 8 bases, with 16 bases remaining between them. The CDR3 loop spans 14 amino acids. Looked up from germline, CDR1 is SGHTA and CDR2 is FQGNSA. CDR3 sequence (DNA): TGTGCCAGCAGCATGAGACTAGGTGAGGATGAGCAGTTCTTC. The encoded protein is CASSMRLGEDEQFF. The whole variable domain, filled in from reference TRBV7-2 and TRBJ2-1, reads GAGVSQSPSNKVTEKGKDVELRCDPISGHTALYWYRQSLGQGLEFLIYFQGNSAPDKSGLPSDRFSAERTGGSVSTLTIQRTQQEDSAVYLCASSMRLGEDEQFFGPGTRLTVL.

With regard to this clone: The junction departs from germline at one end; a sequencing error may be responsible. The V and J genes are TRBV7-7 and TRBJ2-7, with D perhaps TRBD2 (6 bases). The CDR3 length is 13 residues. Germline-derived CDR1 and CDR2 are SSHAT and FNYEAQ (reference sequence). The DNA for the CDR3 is TGTGCCAGCAGCGTGGGGGACTCCAACGAGCAGTACTTC. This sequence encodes CASSVGDSNEQYF.

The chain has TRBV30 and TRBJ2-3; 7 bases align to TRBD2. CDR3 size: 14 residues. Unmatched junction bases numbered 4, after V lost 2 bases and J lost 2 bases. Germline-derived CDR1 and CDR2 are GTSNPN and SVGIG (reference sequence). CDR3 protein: CAWSSAGDTDTQYF. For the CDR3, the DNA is TGTGCCTGGAGTTCGGCGGGGGACACAGATACGCAGTATTTT. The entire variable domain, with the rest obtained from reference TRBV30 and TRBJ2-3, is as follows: SQTIHQWPATLVQPVGSPLSLECTVEGTSNPNLYWYRQAAGRGLQLLFYSVGIGQISSEVPQNLSASRPQDRQFILSSKKLLLSDSGFYLCAWSSAGDTDTQYFGPGTRLTVL.

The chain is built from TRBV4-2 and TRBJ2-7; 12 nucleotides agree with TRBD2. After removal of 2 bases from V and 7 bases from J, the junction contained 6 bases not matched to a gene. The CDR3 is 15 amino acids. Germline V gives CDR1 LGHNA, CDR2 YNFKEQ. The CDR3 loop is CASSQRLAGEQEQYF. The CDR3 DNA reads TGTGCCAGCAGCCAAAGACTAGCGGGGGAACAGGAGCAGTACTTC.

The CDR3 DNA reads TGCGCCAGCAGCTTGGTCGCGGGGGGCCCCAGCTCCTACAATGAGCAGTTCTTC. It specifies CASSLVAGGPSSYNEQFF. The gene calls are TRBV5-1 and TRBJ2-1; 8 nucleotides line up with TRBD2. Trimming cost V 0 bases and J 0 bases; bases outside gene matches: 8. The CDR3 consists of 18 residues. The germline CDR1 and CDR2 sequences are SGHRS and YFSETQ.

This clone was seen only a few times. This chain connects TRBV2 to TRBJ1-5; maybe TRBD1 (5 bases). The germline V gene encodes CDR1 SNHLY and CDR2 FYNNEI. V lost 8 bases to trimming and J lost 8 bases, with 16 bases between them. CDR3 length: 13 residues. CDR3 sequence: CASRGGVGEPQHF. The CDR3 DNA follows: TGTGCCAGCCGAGGAGGGGTCGGGGAGCCCCAGCATTTT.

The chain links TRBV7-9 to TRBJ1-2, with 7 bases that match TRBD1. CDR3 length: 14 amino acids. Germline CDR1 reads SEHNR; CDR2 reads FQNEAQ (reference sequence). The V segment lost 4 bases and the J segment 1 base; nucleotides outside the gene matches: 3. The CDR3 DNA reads TGTGCCAGCAGCTCTCAGGGGGGTAACTATGGCTACACCTTC. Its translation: CASSSQGGNYGYTF.

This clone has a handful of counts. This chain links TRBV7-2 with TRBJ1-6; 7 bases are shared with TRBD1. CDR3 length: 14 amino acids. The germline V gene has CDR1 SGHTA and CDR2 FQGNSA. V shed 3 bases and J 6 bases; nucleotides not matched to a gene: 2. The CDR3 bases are TGTGCCAGCAGCTTGCAGGGGGGTAATTCACCCCTCCACTTT. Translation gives CASSLQGGNSPLHF.

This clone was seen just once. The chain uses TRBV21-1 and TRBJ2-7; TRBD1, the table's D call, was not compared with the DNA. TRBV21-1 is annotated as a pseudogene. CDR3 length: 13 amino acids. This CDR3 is CASSPPTGIEQYF. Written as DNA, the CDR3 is TGTGCCAGCAGCCCCCCAACAGGGATCGAGCAGTACTTC.

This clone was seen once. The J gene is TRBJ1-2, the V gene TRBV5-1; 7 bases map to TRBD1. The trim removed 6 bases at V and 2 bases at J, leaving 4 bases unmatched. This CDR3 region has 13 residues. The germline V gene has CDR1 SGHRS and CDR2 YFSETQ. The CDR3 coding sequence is TGCGCCAGCACCCCGACAGGGAACTATGGCTACACCTTC. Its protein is CASTPTGNYGYTF.

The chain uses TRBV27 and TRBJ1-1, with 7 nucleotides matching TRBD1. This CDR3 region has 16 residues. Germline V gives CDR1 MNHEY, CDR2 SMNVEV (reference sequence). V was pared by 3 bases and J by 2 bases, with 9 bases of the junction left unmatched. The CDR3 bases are TGTGCCAGCAGTTTCCCCCTTGGACAGGCAAACACTGAAGCTTTCTTT. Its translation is CASSFPLGQANTEAFF.

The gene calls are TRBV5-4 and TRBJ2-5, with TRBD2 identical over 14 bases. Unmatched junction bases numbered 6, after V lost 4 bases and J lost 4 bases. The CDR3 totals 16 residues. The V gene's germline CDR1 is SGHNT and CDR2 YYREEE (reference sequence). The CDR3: CASSLGLAGGPETQYF. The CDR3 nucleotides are TGTGCCAGCAGCCTTGGACTAGCGGGGGGTCCAGAGACCCAGTACTTC.

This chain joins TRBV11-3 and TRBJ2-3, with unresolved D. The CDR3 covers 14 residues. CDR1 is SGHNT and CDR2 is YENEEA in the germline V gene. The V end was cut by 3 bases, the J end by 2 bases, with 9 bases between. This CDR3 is CASSFGGYTDTQYF. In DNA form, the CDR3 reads TGTGCCAGCAGCTTCGGCGGTTACACAGATACGCAGTATTTT.

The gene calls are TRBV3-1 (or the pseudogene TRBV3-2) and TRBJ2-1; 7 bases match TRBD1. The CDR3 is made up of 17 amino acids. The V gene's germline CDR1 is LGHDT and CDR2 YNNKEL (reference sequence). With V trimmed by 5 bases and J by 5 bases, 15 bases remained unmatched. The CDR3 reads CASSSRRLRGLDNEQFF. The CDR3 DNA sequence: TGTGCCAGCAGCTCCCGCCGGTTGAGGGGGCTAGACAATGAGCAGTTCTTC.

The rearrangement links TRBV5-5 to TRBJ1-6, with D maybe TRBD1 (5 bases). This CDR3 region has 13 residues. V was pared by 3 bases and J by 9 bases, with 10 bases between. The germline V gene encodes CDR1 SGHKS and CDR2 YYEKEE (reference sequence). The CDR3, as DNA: TGTGCCAGCAGCTCTCAGGGCGGTTCACCCCTCCACTTT. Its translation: CASSSQGGSPLHF.

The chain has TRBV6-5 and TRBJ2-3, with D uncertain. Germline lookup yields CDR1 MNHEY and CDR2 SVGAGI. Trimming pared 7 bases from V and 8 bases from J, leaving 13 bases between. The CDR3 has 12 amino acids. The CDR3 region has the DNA TGTGCCAGCACCAACCCCTCGGTTACGCAGTATTTT. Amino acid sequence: CASTNPSVTQYF.

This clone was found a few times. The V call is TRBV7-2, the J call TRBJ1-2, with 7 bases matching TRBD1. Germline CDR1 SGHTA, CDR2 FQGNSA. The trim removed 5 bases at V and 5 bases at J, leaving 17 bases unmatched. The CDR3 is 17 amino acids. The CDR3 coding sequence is TGTGCCAGCAGCAATAGCGCCGGGACAGCCAGTTTATATGGCTACACCTTC. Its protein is CASSNSAGTASLYGYTF.